This T cell receptor beta chain comes out of a study of T cells after yellow fever vaccination. Between the trimmed V and J ends, which lost 1 base and 12 bases, there was a span of 19 bases. The CDR3 has 16 amino acids. Germline-derived CDR1 and CDR2 are SGHTA and FQGTGA. TCRdb processed the 5' RACE reads anew with MiXCR; each CDR3 protein has one entry. The profile shows over 150,000 distinct CDR3 sequences, roughly 6.4% of them singletons. In this sample, this clonotype turned up a few times. This chain connects TRBV7-3 to TRBJ1-6, with D perhaps matching TRBD1 (6 bases). The material sequenced was CD4+ T cells sorted from PBMCs, taken on the day of the first yellow fever vaccination. This sequence originates from a man between 18 and 35 years old who received the YFV17D yellow fever vaccine. The chain's CDR3 is CASSLNGGAGREPLHF. The CDR3 nucleotides are TGTGCCAGCAGCTTAAACGGGGGGGCAGGTCGCGAACCCCTCCACTTT.